Following are 13 T cell receptor beta chains from one sample sequenced in a study of early T cells in non-severe SARS-CoV-2 infection. Via MiXCR, TCRdb re-called the 5' RACE reads, giving one row per CDR3 protein. The repertoire consists of around 26,000 distinct CDR3 sequences, with 4.4% occurring once and the leading ten covering around 10%. The source material was whole blood. Every receptor here comes from an adult who was a healthcare worker with PCR-confirmed SARS-CoV-2 infection or an uninfected control (not recorded which).

In this sample, this clonotype turned up many times. The genes are TRBV28 and TRBJ1-5; D is ambiguous. CDR1 is MDHEN, CDR2 SYDVKM, per germline. Trimming removed 4 bases from V and 0 bases from J, with 10 bases in between. CDR3 length equals 15 residues. CDR3 protein: CASSWQFYSNQPQHF. The CDR3 region has the DNA TGTGCCAGCAGTTGGCAGTTCTATAGCAATCAGCCCCAGCATTTT.

This chain uses TRBV5-5 with TRBJ2-7, with a tentative D call TRBD2 (5 bases). The CDR3 covers 18 residues. V dropped 0 bases and J dropped 7 bases, with 26 bases sitting between them. Germline V CDR1 and CDR2: SGHKS, YYEKEE (reference sequence). The CDR3 protein is CASSLVVPVVTPPGEQYV. CDR3 coding DNA: TGTGCCAGCAGCTTGGTGGTGCCAGTTGTCACCCCGCCGGGGGAGCAGTACGTC.

This clonotype was seen repeatedly, ten times or more. This chain joins TRBV20-1 and TRBJ2-1; D uncertain. Germline CDR1 reads DFQATT; CDR2 reads SNEGSKA (reference sequence). V gave up 8 bases and J gave up 5 bases, with 13 bases separating them. The length of the CDR3 is 12 residues. CDR3 DNA: TGCAGTTTCGCCGTGGCCCACAATGAGCAGTTCTTC. It yields the protein CSFAVAHNEQFF.

This clonotype was recorded many times. The chain is built from TRBV20-1 and TRBJ2-7; no definite D call. Germline CDR1 and CDR2: DFQATT and SNEGSKA (reference sequence). The CDR3 has 14 residues. The V end lost 2 bases, the J end lost 3 bases, and 14 bases lay between the germline ends. CDR3 in amino acids: CSARTPSGLYEQYF. As DNA, the CDR3 is TGCAGTGCTAGAACCCCATCCGGGCTCTACGAGCAGTACTTC.

This chain connects TRBV20-1 to TRBJ2-5, with D uncertain. The V and J ends lost 5 bases and 4 bases respectively, with 11 bases between them. CDR3 size: 12 residues. The germline CDR1 and CDR2 sequences are DFQATT and SNEGSKA (reference sequence). The CDR3 sequence is CSAVAGAETQYF. CDR3 DNA sequence: TGCAGTGCTGTAGCCGGAGCAGAGACCCAGTACTTC.

In its sample, this clonotype was seen many times. The chain carries TRBV7-9 and TRBJ2-1, with TRBD2 identical over 7 bases. The CDR3 runs 16 residues. J gave up 4 bases and V 5 bases, and 11 bases lay outside the gene matches. Looked up from germline, CDR1 is SEHNR and CDR2 is FQNEAQ (reference sequence). In nucleotides, the CDR3 is TGTGCCAGCAGCCCCCGGGAGGCGGGAGCTTACAATGAGCAGTTCTTC. It encodes CASSPREAGAYNEQFF. The full variable domain, rest sourced from reference TRBV7-9 and TRBJ2-1, is DTGVSQNPRHKITKRGQNVTFRCDPISEHNRLYWYRQTLGQGPEFLTYFQNEAQLEKSRLLSDRFSAERPKGSFSTLEIQRTEQGDSAMYLCASSPREAGAYNEQFFGPGTRLTVL.

This clonotype was found many times. This CDR3 is CASSPWSRTENTIYF. CDR3 sequence (DNA): TGTGCCAGCAGCCCCTGGTCGAGAACTGAAAACACCATATATTTT. The gene calls are TRBV12-3 or TRBV12-4 and TRBJ1-3; no clear D gene. V was pared by 6 bases and J by 6 bases, with 18 bases between. CDR3 size: 15 residues.

This clonotype was seen repeatedly, ten times or more. V usage is TRBV7-9 and J usage is TRBJ1-5; weak D call: TRBD1 (5 bases). Trimming pared 4 bases from V and 0 bases from J, leaving 10 bases between. This CDR3 contains 15 residues. Germline V gene sequence: CDR1 SEHNR, CDR2 FQNEAQ (reference sequence). The CDR3 nucleotides read TGTGCCAGCAGCTATGGACACAATAGCAATCAGCCCCAGCATTTT. Encoded protein: CASSYGHNSNQPQHF.

This clonotype was counted at least ten times. V gene TRBV5-5 combines with J gene TRBJ2-3; D is uncertain. Germline-derived CDR1 and CDR2 are SGHKS and YYEKEE (reference sequence). This CDR3 region has 13 residues. V was pared by 0 bases and J by 0 bases, with 2 bases between. This CDR3 is CASSLESTDTQYF. The CDR3 nucleotides are TGTGCCAGCAGCTTGGAGAGCACAGATACGCAGTATTTT.

Ten or more counts support this clonotype. The V and J genes are TRBV27 and TRBJ2-6; D is undetermined. Between the trimmed V and J ends, which lost 4 bases and 4 bases, there was a span of 5 bases. This CDR3 spans 13 amino acids. Germline V gene lookup returns CDR1 MNHEY and CDR2 SMNVEV (reference sequence). This chain's CDR3 is CASSYSGANVLTF. DNA of the CDR3: TGTGCCAGCAGTTATTCCGGGGCCAACGTCCTGACTTTC.

CDR3 in amino acids: CASSLTTNYGYTF. For the CDR3, the DNA is TGTGCCAGCAGTCTAACAACTAACTATGGCTACACCTTC. J is TRBJ1-2 and V is TRBV28; D is unclear. The V end was cut by 5 bases, the J end by 0 bases, with 7 bases between. The CDR3 consists of 13 residues. In germline, CDR1 is MDHEN, CDR2 SYDVKM.

This clonotype was recorded at least ten times. V usage is TRBV10-2 and J usage is TRBJ1-5; 8 nucleotides align to TRBD1. The V gene end was trimmed by 2 bases and the J gene end by 0 bases; junction bases not matched to a gene: 9. Looked up from germline, CDR1 is WSHSY and CDR2 is SAAADI. CDR3 length equals 18 residues. The CDR3: CASSEDLRDRISNQPQHF. In DNA form, the CDR3 reads TGCGCCAGCAGTGAGGATCTGCGGGACAGGATTAGCAATCAGCCCCAGCATTTT.

This chain connects TRBV7-9 to TRBJ2-5, with 7 bases matching TRBD1. The CDR3 runs to 15 residues. V was clipped by 6 bases and J by 0 bases; unmatched bases: 7. Per the germline V gene, CDR1 is SEHNR and CDR2 is FQNEAQ (reference sequence). The CDR3 spells CASRKRGPYQETQYF. The CDR3 coding sequence is TGTGCCAGCAGGAAAAGGGGGCCGTACCAAGAGACCCAGTACTTC. Full variable domain (outside the CDR3, taken from reference TRBV7-9 and TRBJ2-5): DTGVSQNPRHKITKRGQNVTFRCDPISEHNRLYWYRQTLGQGPEFLTYFQNEAQLEKSRLLSDRFSAERPKGSFSTLEIQRTEQGDSAMYLCASRKRGPYQETQYFGPGTRLLVL.